This entry is about one T cell receptor (beta chain). Produced via immunoSEQ multiplex PCR; TCRdb's table is partial and in-frame only. The table shows about 71,000 clones, with roughly 90% occurring only once. This sample stems from a study of T cell changes during pregnancy in multiple sclerosis. Germline assignment: CDR1 MNHNY and CDR2 SVGAGI (reference sequence). The V end lost 7 bases, the J end lost 13 bases, and 13 bases lay between the germline ends. This CDR3 comprises 11 residues. The V call is TRBV6-6, the J call TRBJ1-4, with a possible D match to TRBD1 (6 bases). The input for sequencing was CD8+ T cells from peripheral blood mononuclear cells, taken before pregnancy. The TCR was taken from a female donor with multiple sclerosis, enrolled in a pregnancy study. The DNA of the CDR3 is TGTGCCAGCACCCTCGGGGGGGCACTGTTTTTT. This translates into CASTLGGALFF.